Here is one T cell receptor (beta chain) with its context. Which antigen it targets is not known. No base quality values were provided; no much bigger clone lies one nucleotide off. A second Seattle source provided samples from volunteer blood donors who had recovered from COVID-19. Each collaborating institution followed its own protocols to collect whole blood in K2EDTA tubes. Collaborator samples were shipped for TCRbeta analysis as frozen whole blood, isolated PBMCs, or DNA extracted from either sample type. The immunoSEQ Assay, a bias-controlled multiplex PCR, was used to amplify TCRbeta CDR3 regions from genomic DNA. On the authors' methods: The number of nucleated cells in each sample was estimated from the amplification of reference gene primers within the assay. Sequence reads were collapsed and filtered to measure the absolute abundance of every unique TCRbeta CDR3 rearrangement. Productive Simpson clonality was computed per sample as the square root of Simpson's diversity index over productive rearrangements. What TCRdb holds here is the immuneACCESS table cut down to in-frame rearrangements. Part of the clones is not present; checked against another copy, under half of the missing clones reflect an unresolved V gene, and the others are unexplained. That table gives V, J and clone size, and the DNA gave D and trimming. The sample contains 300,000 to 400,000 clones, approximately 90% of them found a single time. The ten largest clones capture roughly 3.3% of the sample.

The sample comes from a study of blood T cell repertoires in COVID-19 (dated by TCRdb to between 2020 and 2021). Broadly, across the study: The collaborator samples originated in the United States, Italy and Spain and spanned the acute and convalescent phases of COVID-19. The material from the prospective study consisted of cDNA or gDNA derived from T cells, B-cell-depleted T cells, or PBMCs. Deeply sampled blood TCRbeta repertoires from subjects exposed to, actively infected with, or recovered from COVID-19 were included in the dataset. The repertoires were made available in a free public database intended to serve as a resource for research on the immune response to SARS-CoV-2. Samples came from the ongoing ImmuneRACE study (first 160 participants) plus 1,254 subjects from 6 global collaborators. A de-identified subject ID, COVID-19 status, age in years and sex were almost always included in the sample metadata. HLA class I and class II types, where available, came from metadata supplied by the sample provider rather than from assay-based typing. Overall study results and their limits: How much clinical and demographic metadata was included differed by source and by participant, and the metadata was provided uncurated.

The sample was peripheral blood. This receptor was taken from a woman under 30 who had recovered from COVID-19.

The DNA reads as follows: TGTGCCAGCAGTTACTCGATTCTAGCGGGCGTAAGCTCCTACAATGAGCAGTTCTTC. Its translation is CASSYSILAGVSSYNEQFF. The rearranged chain carries TRBV6-2 or TRBV6-3 and TRBJ2-1, and TRBD2 aligns with 8 junction nucleotides. The germline V and J ends show losses of 0 bases and 0 bases respectively, and no gene match explains 10 bases of the junction. The CDR3 goes from the cysteine to the phenylalanine over 19 residues. Kept here is only the CDR3 DNA, which spans 57 bases and is read in frame from base 1. Reading the germline V gene gives CDR1 MNHEY and CDR2 SVGEGT.